This T cell receptor beta chain is drawn from a study of blood T cells in healthy people across ages. A second PCR, run for roughly 7 to 11 cycles, used a sample-barcoded 5' primer plus a J-beta primer mix. Using its own MiXCR run on the 5' RACE reads, TCRdb lists one record per CDR3 protein. The data contain 780,000 or so distinct CDR3 sequences, roughly 25% of them singletons. The CDR3 runs 16 residues. The germline V gene encodes CDR1 SGHRS and CDR2 YFSETQ. V lost 4 bases to trimming and J lost 3 bases, with 17 bases between them. The table lists this clonotype with a count of one. These records were also assigned to another study, of T cells of mothers and their children.

Sequencing was performed on blood. This chain uses TRBV5-1 with TRBJ2-1, with D hard to call. The origin of this receptor is a boy under 18 in good health. The CDR3, as DNA: TGCGCCAGCAGCGCGGTAGGCACTGGCGGCTACAATGAGCAGTTCTTC. Encoded protein: CASSAVGTGGYNEQFF.